Each of the 30 T cell receptor beta chains below was sequenced from the same sample in a study of blood T cell repertoires in COVID-19. TCRdb keeps only in-frame clones here, not all; method: immunoSEQ multiplex PCR. The sample includes over 200,000 clones, around 80% of them seen just once. Sequencing was carried out using PBMCs or T cells enriched from blood (not recorded which). The receptor set was obtained from a man aged 55 to 70 who had recovered from COVID-19.

The V and J genes are TRBV3-1 (or the pseudogene TRBV3-2) and TRBJ2-7; D might be TRBD1 (6 bases). The CDR3 spans 14 residues. Per germline, CDR1 LGHDT and CDR2 YNNKEL (reference sequence). The V gene lost 4 bases and the J gene lost 0 bases, with 10 bases spanning the gap. CDR3 in DNA: TGTGCCAGCAGCCGAGACAGGTTCTCCTACGAGCAGTACTTC. As protein: CASSRDRFSYEQYF.

V is TRBV5-8 and J is TRBJ2-1, with 10 bases that match TRBD2. The CDR3 has 16 residues. After removal of 4 bases from V and 3 bases from J, the junction contained 7 bases not matched to a gene. Germline values: CDR1 SGHTS, CDR2 YDEGEE. CDR3 DNA: TGTGCCAGCAGCACGGGTCTAGCGGGAGACTACAATGAGCAGTTCTTC. This codes for CASSTGLAGDYNEQFF.

The V gene is TRBV3-1 (or the pseudogene TRBV3-2), the J gene TRBJ2-3; TRBD2 matches 7 bases. Unmatched junction bases numbered 11, after V lost 2 bases and J lost 3 bases. This CDR3 has 17 residues. CDR1 and CDR2 from the germline V gene are LGHDT and YNNKEL (reference sequence). The CDR3 sequence: CASSQKGRGGGTDTQYF. CDR3 coding DNA: TGTGCCAGCAGCCAAAAAGGGAGGGGAGGAGGGACAGATACGCAGTATTTT.

The rearrangement links TRBV6-5 to TRBJ2-7; weak D call: TRBD1 (6 bases). The CDR3 length is 15 residues. Germline V gives CDR1 MNHEY, CDR2 SVGAGI. V lost 4 bases and J 2 bases, leaving 15 bases between the germline ends. The CDR3, as DNA: TGTGCCAGCAGTTTTAGGGACACCGGCACCTACGAGCAGTACTTC. Translated, it gives CASSFRDTGTYEQYF.

The rearrangement uses TRBV27 and TRBJ1-6; weak D call: TRBD1 (6 bases). V was trimmed by 5 bases and J by 6 bases, leaving 11 bases between them. The CDR3 extends over 14 amino acids. In germline, CDR1 is MNHEY, CDR2 SMNVEV (reference sequence). In DNA, the CDR3 is TGTGCCAGCAGTCCAGGGGTTTTTAATTCACCCCTCCACTTT. Translating gives CASSPGVFNSPLHF.

This rearrangement joins TRBV6-5 to TRBJ1-2; the match to TRBD1 covers 9 bases. With V trimmed by 3 bases and J by 6 bases, 5 bases remained unmatched. This CDR3 has 14 residues. Germline values: CDR1 MNHEY, CDR2 SVGAGI. CDR3 loop: CASSYLQGADGYTF. The CDR3 bases are TGTGCCAGCAGTTATCTACAGGGGGCGGATGGCTACACCTTC.

The DNA of the CDR3 is TGTGCTAGTGGTTTCCTCCCCGGGACAGAGCCCTACGAGCAGTACTTC. Its translation is CASGFLPGTEPYEQYF. This sequence joins TRBV12-5 and TRBJ2-7; 7 nucleotides align to TRBD1. The CDR3 extends over 16 amino acids. The V segment lost 3 bases and the J segment 2 bases; nucleotides outside the gene matches: 10. The germline V gene encodes CDR1 LGHNT and CDR2 FRNRAP.

The V and J genes are TRBV6-5 and TRBJ2-7; 8 nucleotides align to TRBD2. Germline V gene sequence: CDR1 MNHEY, CDR2 SVGAGI. This CDR3 is built from 14 residues. The V gene end was trimmed by 7 bases and the J gene end by 0 bases; junction bases not matched to a gene: 5. CDR3 protein: CASMTSASSYEQYF. DNA for the CDR3: TGTGCCAGCATGACTAGCGCGAGCTCCTACGAGCAGTACTTC.

This chain joins TRBV29-1 and TRBJ2-7; a possible D gene is TRBD2 (5 bases). Trimming removed 4 bases from V and 11 bases from J, with 15 bases in between. The CDR3 loop spans 11 amino acids. Germline loops: CDR1 SQVTM, CDR2 ANQGSEA. The CDR3 spells CSVVFRGVKYF. For the CDR3, the DNA is TGCAGCGTTGTATTTCGGGGAGTCAAGTACTTC.

The V and J genes are TRBV6-5 and TRBJ2-7; TRBD1 is a possible D gene (6 bases). The CDR3 is 13 residues long. The V end was cut by 7 bases, the J end by 7 bases, with 17 bases between. Germline V gene sequence: CDR1 MNHEY, CDR2 SVGAGI. CDR3 sequence: CASTLDSLEEQYF. CDR3 coding DNA: TGTGCCAGCACCTTGGACAGCTTGGAGGAGCAGTACTTC.

This chain connects TRBV14 to TRBJ2-7; 7 bases are shared with TRBD1. There are 13 residues in the CDR3. After removal of 5 bases from V and 3 bases from J, the junction contained 4 bases not matched to a gene. CDR1 and CDR2 (germline): SGHDN, FVKESK. The CDR3 here is CASSFDRVYEQYF. The DNA of the CDR3 is TGTGCCAGCAGCTTTGACAGGGTCTACGAGCAGTACTTC.

The CDR3 sequence: CASLGGIGEKLFF. The CDR3 DNA reads TGTGCCAGCCTTGGGGGGATCGGGGAAAAACTGTTTTTT. This chain joins TRBV28 and TRBJ1-4; D possibly corresponds to TRBD1 (5 bases). The CDR3 runs 13 residues. The V gene lost 8 bases and the J gene lost 8 bases, with 15 bases spanning the gap. Germline loops: CDR1 MDHEN, CDR2 SYDVKM.

The gene calls are TRBV2 and TRBJ1-2; D might be TRBD1 (6 bases). Germline values: CDR1 SNHLY, CDR2 FYNNEI. Trimming stripped 6 bases from V and 8 bases from J, with 16 bases between. This CDR3 spans 13 amino acids. The CDR3 reads CASRDRQGRGYTF. CDR3 DNA: TGTGCCAGCAGGGACCGGCAGGGGCGAGGCTACACCTTC. Complete variable domain (other parts from reference TRBV2 and TRBJ1-2): EPEVTQTPSHQVTQMGQEVILRCVPISNHLYFYWYRQILGQKVEFLVSFYNNEISEKSEIFDDQFSVERPDGSNFTLKIRSTKLEDSAMYFCASRDRQGRGYTFGSGTRLTVV.

The rearrangement uses TRBV5-5 and TRBJ2-2; 8 bases match TRBD1. The V gene's germline CDR1 is SGHKS and CDR2 YYEKEE (reference sequence). J lost 5 bases, V lost 3 bases, and 6 bases had no gene match. The CDR3 is made up of 15 amino acids. CDR3 protein: CASSSFRDRTGELFF. CDR3 sequence (DNA): TGTGCCAGCAGCTCCTTCCGGGACAGGACCGGGGAGCTGTTTTTT.

This clone was detected once. The chain links TRBV21-1 to TRBJ2-7; the DNA was not used to check the table's D call, TRBD1. TRBV21-1 counts as a pseudogene. CDR3 length equals 16 residues. DNA for the CDR3: TGTGCCAGCAGCAACAGACAGGGGCCCGACTCCTACGAGCAGTACTTC. It encodes CASSNRQGPDSYEQYF.

Concerning this clone itself: At the DNA level, this CDR3 is encoded by other sequences in the same sample as well. The rearrangement joins TRBV5-5 to TRBJ1-1, with 7 bases lining up with TRBD1. Trimming at V came to 2 bases and at J to 1 base, leaving 2 bases not matched to a gene. CDR1 and CDR2 from the germline V gene are SGHKS and YYEKEE (reference sequence). The CDR3 sequence is 14 residues long. CDR3 loop: CASSFRDRNTEAFF. CDR3 coding DNA: TGTGCCAGCAGCTTCCGGGACAGGAACACTGAAGCTTTCTTT.

The chain couples TRBV2 to TRBJ2-3; D is unresolved. The CDR3 covers 16 residues. CDR1 and CDR2 (germline): SNHLY, FYNNEI. With 9 bases removed from V and 2 bases from J, the gap between germline ends came to 21 bases. CDR3 in amino acids: CASRFFGPDLTDTQYF. The CDR3 bases are TGTGCCAGTCGTTTTTTTGGGCCCGACCTCACAGATACGCAGTATTTT.

This clone was seen a handful of times. The junction shows a germline mismatch at one end, possibly a read error. The V call is TRBV7-7, the J call TRBJ2-5, with 15 positions matching TRBD2. Germline CDR1 SSHAT, CDR2 FNYEAQ (reference sequence). The CDR3 extends over 16 amino acids. CDR3 region: CASSLGTSGGPGTQYF. Written as DNA, the CDR3 is TGTGCTAGCAGCCTCGGGACTAGCGGGGGGCCCGGGACCCAGTACTTC. Full variable domain (outside the CDR3, taken from reference TRBV7-7 and TRBJ2-5): GAGVSQSPRYKVTKRGQDVTLRCDPISSHATLYWYQQALGQGPEFLTYFNYEAQPDKSGLPSDRFSAERPEGSISTLTIQRTEQRDSAMYRCASSLGTSGGPGTQYFGPGTRLLVL.

The chain joins TRBV7-9 to TRBJ1-2; 9 nucleotides match TRBD1. The J segment lost 8 bases and the V segment lost 4 bases, leaving 8 bases of the junction unmatched. This CDR3 has 14 amino acids. Germline loops: CDR1 SEHNR, CDR2 FQNEAQ (reference sequence). CDR3 amino acids: CASSSQGALGGYTF. CDR3 nucleotides: TGTGCCAGCAGCTCACAGGGGGCCTTGGGAGGCTACACCTTC.

This chain uses TRBV7-8 with TRBJ1-5; possibly TRBD1 for D (6 bases). The V gene's germline CDR1 is SGHVS and CDR2 FQNEAQ. Trimming removed 6 bases from V and 2 bases from J, with 14 bases in between. This CDR3 is 15 amino acids long. The CDR3 sequence is CASSTAGGGNQPQHF. The CDR3 region has the DNA TGTGCCAGCAGTACGGCGGGGGGCGGCAATCAGCCCCAGCATTTT. Full variable domain (rest looked up from reference TRBV7-8 and TRBJ1-5): GAGVSQSPRYKVAKRGQDVALRCDPISGHVSLFWYQQALGQGPEFLTYFQNEAQLDKSGLPSDRFFAERPEGSVSTLKIQRTQQEDSAVYLCASSTAGGGNQPQHFGDGTRLSIL.

The rearrangement links TRBV2 to TRBJ1-1, with 7 bases matching TRBD1. CDR3 length equals 16 residues. Germline assignment: CDR1 SNHLY and CDR2 FYNNEI. V gave up 3 bases and J gave up 5 bases; unmatched junction bases: 12. The CDR3 here is CASSDPPSTGRTEAFF. The CDR3 coding sequence is TGTGCCAGCAGTGATCCCCCCTCGACAGGGAGGACTGAAGCTTTCTTT.

This clone was seen ten or more times. The V gene is TRBV2, the J gene TRBJ2-7, with TRBD2 matching 10 bases. This CDR3 is built from 16 residues. J was trimmed by 1 base and V by 2 bases; bases with no gene match: 5. Germline values: CDR1 SNHLY, CDR2 FYNNEI. CDR3 sequence (DNA): TGTGCCAGCAGTGAAAGGCTAGCGGGGGCTTCCTACGAGCAGTACTTC. Translated: CASSERLAGASYEQYF.

The rearrangement uses TRBV11-2 and TRBJ1-5; D uncertain. This CDR3 has 15 residues. The germline V gene encodes CDR1 SGHAT and CDR2 FQNNGV. V was shortened by 0 bases and J by 1 base, with 7 bases between the two germline ends. CDR3 residues: CASSLDGMSNQPQHF. CDR3 nucleotides: TGTGCCAGCAGCTTAGACGGTATGAGCAATCAGCCCCAGCATTTT. Looking up the rest from reference TRBV11-2 and TRBJ1-5 gives the full variable domain: EAGVAQSPRYKIIEKRQSVAFWCNPISGHATLYWYQQILGQGPKLLIQFQNNGVVDDSQLPKDRFSAERLKGVDSTLKIQPAKLEDSAVYLCASSLDGMSNQPQHFGDGTRLSIL.

The chain joins TRBV19 to TRBJ1-2, with D possibly being TRBD1 (5 bases). V was trimmed by 8 bases and J by 1 base, leaving 11 bases between them. Germline CDR1 and CDR2: LNHDA and SQIVND (reference sequence). The CDR3 extends over 13 amino acids. The CDR3 region has the DNA TGTGCCAGTGGACACATTATTAACTATGGCTACACCTTC. Its translation: CASGHIINYGYTF.

The rearrangement uses TRBV20-1 and TRBJ1-1; D perhaps matches TRBD1 (6 bases). The CDR3 extends over 13 amino acids. V was cut by 3 bases and J by 6 bases, with 14 bases left in between. CDR1 is DFQATT and CDR2 is SNEGSKA in the germline V gene (reference sequence). CDR3 in amino acids: CSASLGATAEAFF. The CDR3 nucleotides are TGCAGTGCTAGTCTGGGGGCGACGGCTGAAGCTTTCTTT.

The CDR3 spells CASSEVSRTGYGYTF. The CDR3, as DNA: TGTGCCAGCAGTGAAGTGTCGAGGACAGGGTATGGCTACACCTTC. The chain recombines TRBV2 with TRBJ1-2; 8 nucleotides align to TRBD1. The CDR3 length is 15 residues. Germline V CDR1 and CDR2: SNHLY, FYNNEI. V dropped 1 base and J dropped 5; count of bases not matched to a gene: 6.

The chain recombines TRBV25-1 with TRBJ2-5; 7 bases fit TRBD1. Germline V lookup: CDR1 MGHDK, CDR2 SYGVNS. This CDR3 contains 14 residues. With V trimmed by 4 bases and J by 5 bases, 7 bases remained unmatched. Written as DNA, the CDR3 is TGTGCCAGCAGTGTAGCAGGGGGTTATGAGACCCAGTACTTC. Amino acids: CASSVAGGYETQYF.

V and J are TRBV5-1 and TRBJ1-3; D ambiguous. The CDR3 loop spans 14 amino acids. Deletions cut 1 base from V and 0 bases from J, with 5 bases between. Germline values: CDR1 SGHRS, CDR2 YFSETQ. The CDR3 DNA reads as TGCGCCAGCAGCTTGTTCGGCTCTGGAAACACCATATATTTT. Its translation: CASSLFGSGNTIYF.

The rearrangement links TRBV5-4 to TRBJ2-1, with a possible D match to TRBD1 (6 bases). The CDR3 sequence is 16 residues long. Germline-derived CDR1 and CDR2 are SGHNT and YYREEE (reference sequence). The ends were cut back, 0 bases at V and 5 bases at J, with 15 bases in the middle. The CDR3 loop reads CASSLAQGRPNNEQFF. The CDR3 DNA reads TGTGCCAGCAGCTTGGCACAGGGACGGCCAAACAATGAGCAGTTCTTC.

The V and J genes are TRBV6-2 or TRBV6-3 and TRBJ2-2; D is perhaps TRBD2 (6 bases). CDR3 length: 15 amino acids. The ends were cut back, 0 bases at V and 6 bases at J, with 11 bases in the middle. Per germline, CDR1 MNHEY and CDR2 SVGEGT. The CDR3 spells CASSYSLAVAGELFF. CDR3 DNA sequence: TGTGCCAGCAGTTACTCTTTAGCGGTCGCCGGGGAGCTGTTTTTT.